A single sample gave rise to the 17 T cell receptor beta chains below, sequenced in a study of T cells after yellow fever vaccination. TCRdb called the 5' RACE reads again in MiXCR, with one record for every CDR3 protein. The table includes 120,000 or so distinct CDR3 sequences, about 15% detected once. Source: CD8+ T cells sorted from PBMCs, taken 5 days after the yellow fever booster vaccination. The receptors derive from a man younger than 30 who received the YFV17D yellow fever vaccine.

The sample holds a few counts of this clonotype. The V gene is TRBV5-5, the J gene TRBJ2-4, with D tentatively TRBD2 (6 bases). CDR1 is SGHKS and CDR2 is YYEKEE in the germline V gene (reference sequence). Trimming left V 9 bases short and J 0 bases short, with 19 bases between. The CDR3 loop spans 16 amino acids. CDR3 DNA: TGTGCCACCACAGCTTACGGAGGGTTAGCCAAAAACATTCAGTACTTC. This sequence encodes CATTAYGGLAKNIQYF.

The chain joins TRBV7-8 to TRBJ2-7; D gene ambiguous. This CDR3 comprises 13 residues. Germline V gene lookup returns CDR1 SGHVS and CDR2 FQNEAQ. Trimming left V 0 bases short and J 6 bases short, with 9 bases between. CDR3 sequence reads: CASSLAPGSEQYV. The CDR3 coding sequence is TGTGCCAGCAGCTTAGCGCCTGGGTCCGAGCAGTACGTC.

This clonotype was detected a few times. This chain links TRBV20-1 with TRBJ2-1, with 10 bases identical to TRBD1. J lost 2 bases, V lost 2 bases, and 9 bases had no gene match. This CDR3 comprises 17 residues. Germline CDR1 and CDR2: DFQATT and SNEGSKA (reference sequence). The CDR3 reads CSARPPTDRGPYNEQFF. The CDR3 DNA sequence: TGCAGTGCTAGACCTCCCACAGACAGGGGGCCCTACAATGAGCAGTTCTTC.

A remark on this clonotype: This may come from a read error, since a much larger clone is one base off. DNA of the CDR3: TGTGCCAGGAGACGTTCCCCCTACGAGCAGTACGTC. Encoded protein: CARRRSPYEQYV. The chain joins TRBV2 to TRBJ2-7; D call uncertain. This CDR3 spans 12 amino acids. Germline CDR1 SNHLY, CDR2 FYNNEI. The V gene lost 9 bases and the J gene lost 2 bases, with 11 bases spanning the gap.

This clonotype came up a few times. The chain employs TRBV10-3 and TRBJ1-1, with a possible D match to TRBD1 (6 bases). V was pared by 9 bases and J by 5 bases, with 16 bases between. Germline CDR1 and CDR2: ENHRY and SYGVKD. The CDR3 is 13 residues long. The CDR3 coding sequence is TGTGCCATTAAACAGGGATTGAGGACTGAAGCTTTCTTT. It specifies CAIKQGLRTEAFF.

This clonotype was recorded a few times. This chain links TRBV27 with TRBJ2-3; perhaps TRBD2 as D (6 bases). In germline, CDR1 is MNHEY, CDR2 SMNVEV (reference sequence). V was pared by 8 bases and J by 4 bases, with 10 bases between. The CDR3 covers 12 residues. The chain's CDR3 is CASGWGADTQYF. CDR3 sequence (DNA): TGTGCCAGCGGTTGGGGGGCAGATACGCAGTATTTT.

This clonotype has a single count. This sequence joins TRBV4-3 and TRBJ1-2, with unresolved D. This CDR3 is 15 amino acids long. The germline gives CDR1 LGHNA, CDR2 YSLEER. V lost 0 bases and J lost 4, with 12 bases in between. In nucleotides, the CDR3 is TGCGCCAGCAGCCAAGAATTCCGTCGTGCCTATGGCTACACCTTC. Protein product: CASSQEFRRAYGYTF.

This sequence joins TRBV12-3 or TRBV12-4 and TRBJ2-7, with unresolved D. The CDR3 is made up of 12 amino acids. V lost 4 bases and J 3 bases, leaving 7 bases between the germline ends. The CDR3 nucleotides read TGTGCCAGCAGTTCGTCAGTCTACGAGCAGTACTTC. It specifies CASSSSVYEQYF.

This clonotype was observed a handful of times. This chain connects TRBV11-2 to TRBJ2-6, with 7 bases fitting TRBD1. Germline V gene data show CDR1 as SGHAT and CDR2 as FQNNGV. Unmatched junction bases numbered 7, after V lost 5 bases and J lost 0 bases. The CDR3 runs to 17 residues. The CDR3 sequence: CASSPTGARSGANVLTF. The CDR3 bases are TGTGCCAGCAGCCCTACAGGGGCCCGCTCTGGGGCCAACGTCCTGACTTTC.

Here the CDR3 DNA reads TGCGCCAGCAGTGAGAATAGGCTCACTGAAGCTTTCTTT. Translation: CASSENRLTEAFF. This rearrangement joins TRBV10-2 to TRBJ1-1, with D unresolved. The CDR3 sequence is 13 residues long. The V gene lost 2 bases and the J gene lost 4 bases, with 8 bases spanning the gap. Germline V gene data show CDR1 as WSHSY and CDR2 as SAAADI.

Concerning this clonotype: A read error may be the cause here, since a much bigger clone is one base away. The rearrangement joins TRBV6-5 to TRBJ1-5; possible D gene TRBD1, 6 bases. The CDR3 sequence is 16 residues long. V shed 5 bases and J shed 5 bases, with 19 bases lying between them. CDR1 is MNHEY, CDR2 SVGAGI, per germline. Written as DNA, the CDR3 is TGTGCCAGCAGTCCGACATTAGGGGGGCTGCATCAGCCCCAGCATTTT. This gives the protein CASSPTLGGLHQPQHF.

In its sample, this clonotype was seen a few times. The CDR3 bases are TGCAGTGCTAGAGCCGTACTCGGATACACCGGGGAGCTGTTTTTT. Its translation is CSARAVLGYTGELFF. The chain joins TRBV20-1 to TRBJ2-2; D uncertain. Germline assignment: CDR1 DFQATT and CDR2 SNEGSKA (reference sequence). The CDR3 length is 15 residues. The germline V and J ends were trimmed by 1 base and 3 bases, with 12 bases remaining between them.

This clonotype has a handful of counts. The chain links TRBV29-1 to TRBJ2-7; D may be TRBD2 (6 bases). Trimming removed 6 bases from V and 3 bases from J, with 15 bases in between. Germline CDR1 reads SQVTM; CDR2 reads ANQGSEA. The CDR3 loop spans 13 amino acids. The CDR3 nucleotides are TGCAGCGTCGAGATGACGGGGGACTACGAGCAGTACTTC. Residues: CSVEMTGDYEQYF.

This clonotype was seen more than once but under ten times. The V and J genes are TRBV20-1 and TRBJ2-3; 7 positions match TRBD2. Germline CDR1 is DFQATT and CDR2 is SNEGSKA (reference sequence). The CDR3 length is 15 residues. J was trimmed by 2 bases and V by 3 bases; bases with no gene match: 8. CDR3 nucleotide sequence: TGCAGTGCTAGCATCCCGGCGGGGGACACAGATACGCAGTATTTT. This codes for CSASIPAGDTDTQYF.

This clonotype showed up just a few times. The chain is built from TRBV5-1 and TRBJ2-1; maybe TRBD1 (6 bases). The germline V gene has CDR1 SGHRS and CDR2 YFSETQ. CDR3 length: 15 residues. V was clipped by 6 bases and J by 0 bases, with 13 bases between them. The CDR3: CASTGDTGSYNEQFF. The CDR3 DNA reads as TGCGCCAGCACCGGGGACACCGGCTCCTACAATGAGCAGTTCTTC.

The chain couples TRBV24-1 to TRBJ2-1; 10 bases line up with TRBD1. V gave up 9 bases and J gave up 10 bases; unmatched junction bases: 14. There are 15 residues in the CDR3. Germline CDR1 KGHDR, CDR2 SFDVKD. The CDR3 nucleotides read TGTGCCACCGCCGGGACAGGGGCCGTAGGGGGAGAGCAGTTCTTC. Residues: CATAGTGAVGGEQFF.

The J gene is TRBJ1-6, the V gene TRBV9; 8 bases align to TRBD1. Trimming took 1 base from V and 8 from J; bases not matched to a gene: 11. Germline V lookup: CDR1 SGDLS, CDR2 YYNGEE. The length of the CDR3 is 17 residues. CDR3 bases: TGTGCCAGCAGCGTAAACCCCCAGGGGGCGGAGGATTCACCCCTCCACTTT. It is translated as CASSVNPQGAEDSPLHF.